This T cell receptor (beta chain) was sequenced during a study of OX40 agonist ivuxolimab in advanced cancers. Overall study context: Enrollees could have had prior anti-PD-1, anti-PD-L1 or anti-CTLA-4 therapy, which under 50% had received. Three patients, one with hepatocellular carcinoma and two with cutaneous melanoma, responded partially. Study-wide results and caveats: Relative to CD4+, CD8+ T cells held more expanded clones on average.

As regards this clone: What it recognizes is unknown.

Any history of autoimmune disease or systemic immunosuppression disqualified patients. Sequencing was performed with immunoSEQ multiplex PCR; in TCRdb, only in-frame clones are kept and a portion is missing. Of roughly 35,000 clones detected, around 73% appear once; the ten largest clones hold about 13%. The length of the CDR3 is 15 residues. Germline V gene data show CDR1 as MNHEY and CDR2 as SMNVEV (reference sequence). Trimming took 6 bases from V and 4 from J; bases not matched to a gene: 6. Material: CD4+ or CD8+ T cells sorted from blood, obtained in a trial of the OX40 agonist ivuxolimab. The clonotype comes from an adult with an advanced solid tumor such as melanoma, head and neck, liver or kidney cancer. The chain links TRBV27 to TRBJ2-5, with 12 nucleotides matching TRBD2. The CDR3 reads CASRSGLAGLETQYF. The CDR3, as DNA: TGTGCCAGCAGAAGTGGACTAGCGGGGTTAGAGACCCAGTACTTC.